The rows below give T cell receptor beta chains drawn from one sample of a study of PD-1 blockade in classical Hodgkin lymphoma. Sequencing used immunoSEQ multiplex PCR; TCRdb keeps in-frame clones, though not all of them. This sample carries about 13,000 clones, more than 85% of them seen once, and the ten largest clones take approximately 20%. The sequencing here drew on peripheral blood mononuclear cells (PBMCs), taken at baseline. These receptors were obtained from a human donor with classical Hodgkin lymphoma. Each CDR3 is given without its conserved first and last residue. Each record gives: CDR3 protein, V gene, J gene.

CDR3 protein: ASRYYAGARNTQY
V gene: TRBV2
J gene: TRBJ2-3

CDR3 protein: ASSAITGMGGSEQY
V gene: TRBV9
J gene: TRBJ2-7

CDR3 protein: ASSQGPPGRPNTEAF
V gene: TRBV4-1
J gene: TRBJ1-1

CDR3 protein: ATSRRGSNYGYT
V gene: TRBV15
J gene: TRBJ1-2

CDR3 protein: ASTGLENTGELF
V gene: TRBV5-1
J gene: TRBJ2-2

CDR3 protein: AIRTSGIATSYNEQF
V gene: TRBV10-3
J gene: TRBJ2-1

CDR3 protein: ASSVGSQGATDTQY
V gene: TRBV9
J gene: TRBJ2-3

CDR3 protein: ASGRQGGYGYT
V gene: TRBV6-1
J gene: TRBJ1-2

CDR3 protein: ASSDIGHSTDTQY
V gene: TRBV6-1
J gene: TRBJ2-3

CDR3 protein: ASSLDTDTQY
V gene: TRBV7-8
J gene: TRBJ2-3

CDR3 protein: AWSVALGAYNEQF
V gene: TRBV30
J gene: TRBJ2-1

CDR3 protein: ASSPGQGLFYGYT
V gene: TRBV27
J gene: TRBJ1-2

CDR3 protein: ASSPPHVWKETQY
V gene: TRBV21-1
J gene: TRBJ2-5

CDR3 protein: ASSVRRGEETQY
V gene: TRBV5-1
J gene: TRBJ2-5

CDR3 protein: ASSNDRGPKNIQY
V gene: TRBV7-9
J gene: TRBJ2-4

CDR3 protein: ASSSQGASSYEQY
V gene: TRBV7-3
J gene: TRBJ2-7

CDR3 protein: SVEEGNSVGYT
V gene: TRBV29-1
J gene: TRBJ1-2

CDR3 protein: ATSHAAGGDNEQF
V gene: TRBV15
J gene: TRBJ2-1

CDR3 protein: ASSQDEGQRGGISYNEQF
V gene: TRBV4-2
J gene: TRBJ2-1

CDR3 protein: ASSLPNQPQH
V gene: TRBV7-9
J gene: TRBJ1-5

CDR3 protein: ASSPTPTGHYSDEQY
V gene: TRBV27
J gene: .

CDR3 protein: ASSLSSTYTDTQY
V gene: TRBV27
J gene: TRBJ2-3

CDR3 protein: ASSPGAGVTDTQY
V gene: TRBV2
J gene: TRBJ2-3

CDR3 protein: ASSETGPSYEQY
V gene: TRBV10-2
J gene: TRBJ2-7

CDR3 protein: ASVDRGTDTQY
V gene: TRBV12-5
J gene: TRBJ2-3

CDR3 protein: ASSAGQGAWQF
V gene: TRBV7-3
J gene: TRBJ2-1

CDR3 protein: ASSKLAGVSTDTQY
V gene: TRBV13
J gene: TRBJ2-3

CDR3 protein: ASSIFEGTVNQPQH
V gene: TRBV19
J gene: TRBJ1-5

CDR3 protein: ASSEAGVAGAYEQY
V gene: TRBV2
J gene: TRBJ2-7

CDR3 protein: ASINPGYWYEQY
V gene: TRBV2
J gene: TRBJ2-7

CDR3 protein: ASSPGQGFTQPQH
V gene: TRBV2
J gene: TRBJ1-5

CDR3 protein: ASSYNGPGGLFTGELF
V gene: TRBV4-2
J gene: TRBJ2-2

CDR3 protein: ASDERARAGPSGPGNTEAF
V gene: TRBV19
J gene: TRBJ1-1

CDR3 protein: ASSLVGGQPQH
V gene: TRBV7-9
J gene: TRBJ1-5

CDR3 protein: ASSQHGTGATEAF
V gene: TRBV4-2
J gene: TRBJ1-1

CDR3 protein: ASSLWVVRANQPQH
V gene: TRBV28
J gene: TRBJ1-5

CDR3 protein: ASSFPGERYTGELF
V gene: TRBV7-3
J gene: TRBJ2-2

CDR3 protein: ASSGNRGNSGNTIY
V gene: TRBV6-6
J gene: TRBJ1-3

CDR3 protein: ASRLIGGQILYEQY
V gene: TRBV2
J gene: TRBJ2-7

CDR3 protein: AWSDISNSPLH
V gene: TRBV30
J gene: TRBJ1-6

CDR3 protein: ASSKLAGLDTQY
V gene: TRBV19
J gene: TRBJ2-3

CDR3 protein: ASEGGGNTEAF
V gene: TRBV28
J gene: TRBJ1-1